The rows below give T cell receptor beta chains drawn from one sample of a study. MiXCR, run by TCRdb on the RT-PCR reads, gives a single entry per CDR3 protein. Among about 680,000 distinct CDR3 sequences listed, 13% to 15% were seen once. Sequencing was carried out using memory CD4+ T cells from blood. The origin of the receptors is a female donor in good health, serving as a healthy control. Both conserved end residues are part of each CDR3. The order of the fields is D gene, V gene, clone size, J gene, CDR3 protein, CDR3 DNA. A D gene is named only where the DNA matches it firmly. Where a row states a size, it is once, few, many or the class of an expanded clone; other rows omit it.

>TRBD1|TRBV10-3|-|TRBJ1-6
CAISAPGQGVNSPLHF
TGTGCCATCAGCGCCCCGGGACAGGGGGTGAATTCACCCCTCCACTTT
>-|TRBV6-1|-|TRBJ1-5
CASSESGGASPPQHF
TGTGCCAGCAGTGAATCGGGTGGGGCATCGCCTCCCCAGCATTTT
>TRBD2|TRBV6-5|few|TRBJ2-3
CASRIGLAGVNTQYF
TGTGCCAGCAGAATCGGACTAGCGGGAGTTAATACGCAGTATTTT
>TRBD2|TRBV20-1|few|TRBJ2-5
CSVTSGGLSQETQYF
TGCAGTGTTACTAGCGGGGGGCTTTCCCAAGAGACCCAGTACTTC
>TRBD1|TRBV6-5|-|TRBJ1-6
CASSYSSPQGSGSPLHF
TGTGCCAGCAGTTACTCGAGCCCACAGGGGTCCGGCTCACCCCTCCACTTT
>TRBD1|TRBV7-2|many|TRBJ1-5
CASSSGQGEGQPQHF
TGTGCCAGCAGCTCGGGACAGGGGGAAGGTCAGCCCCAGCATTTT
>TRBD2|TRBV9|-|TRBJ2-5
CASSVAPSSGRGLETQYF
TGTGCCAGCAGCGTAGCCCCCAGCAGCGGGAGGGGATTAGAGACCCAGTACTTC
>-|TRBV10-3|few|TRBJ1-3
CAISGAGNTIYF
TGTGCCATCTCTGGAGCCGGAAACACCATATATTTT
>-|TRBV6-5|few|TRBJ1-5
CASSSGSSRLYQPQHF
TGTGCCAGCAGTTCGGGCAGTAGCCGTTTATATCAGCCCCAGCATTTT
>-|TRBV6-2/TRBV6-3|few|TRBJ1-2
CASSFRNYGYTF
TGTGCCAGCAGTTTCAGAAACTATGGCTACACCTTC
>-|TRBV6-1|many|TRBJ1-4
CASSPDRMDEKLFF
TGTGCCAGCAGCCCAGACAGAATGGATGAAAAACTGTTTTTT
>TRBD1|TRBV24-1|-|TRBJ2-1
CATSDPGGYNEQFF
TGTGCCACCAGTGACCCAGGGGGATACAATGAGCAGTTCTTC
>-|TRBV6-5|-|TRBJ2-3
CASSYSLVMSDTQYF
TGTGCCAGCAGTTACTCACTAGTTATGTCAGATACGCAGTATTTT
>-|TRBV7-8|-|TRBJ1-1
CASSLDARVNTEAFF
TGTGCCAGCAGCTTAGATGCCAGAGTAAACACTGAAGCTTTCTTT
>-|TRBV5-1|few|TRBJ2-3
CASSLVIADTQYF
TGCGCCAGCAGCTTGGTTATTGCTGATACGCAGTATTTT
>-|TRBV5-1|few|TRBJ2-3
CASSGRPSTDTQYF
TGCGCCAGCAGCGGCCGACCTAGCACAGATACGCAGTATTTT
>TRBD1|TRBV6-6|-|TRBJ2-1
CATTRGVTGGSYNEQFF
TGTGCCACGACGAGGGGGGTTACAGGGGGCTCCTACAATGAGCAGTTCTTC
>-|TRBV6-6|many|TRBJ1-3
CASRLGENTIYF
TGTGCCAGCCGATTAGGAGAGAACACCATATATTTT
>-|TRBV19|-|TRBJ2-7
CASSATGTSAYEQYF
TGTGCTAGTAGTGCCACCGGGACGTCGGCCTACGAGCAGTACTTC
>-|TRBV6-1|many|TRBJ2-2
CASSEALGGELFF
TGTGCCAGCAGTGAAGCTCTGGGCGGGGAGCTGTTTTTT
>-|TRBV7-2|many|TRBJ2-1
CASSGGGRVYNEQFF
TGTGCCAGCAGCGGCGGCGGCAGGGTCTACAATGAGCAGTTCTTC
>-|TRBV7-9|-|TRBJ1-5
CASSLDSVWTTQHF
TGTGCCAGCAGCTTAGATAGTGTTTGGACAACCCAGCATTTT
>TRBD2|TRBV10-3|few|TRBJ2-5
CAISESGLAGTQAETQYF
TGTGCCATCAGTGAGTCGGGACTAGCGGGGACTCAGGCGGAGACCCAGTACTTC
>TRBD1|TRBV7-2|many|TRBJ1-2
CASSLATGQLYGYTF
TGTGCCAGCAGCTTAGCGACGGGACAGCTCTATGGCTACACCTTC
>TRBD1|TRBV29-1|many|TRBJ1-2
CSVTTGQQSYGYTF
TGCAGCGTGACCACGGGACAGCAATCTTATGGCTACACCTTC
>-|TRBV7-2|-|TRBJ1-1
CASSAMSGATEAFF
TGTGCCAGCAGCGCCATGTCAGGGGCTACTGAAGCTTTCTTT
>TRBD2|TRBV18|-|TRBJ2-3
CASSGVAGVEDTQYF
TGTGCCAGCTCAGGGGTAGCGGGAGTCGAAGATACGCAGTATTTT
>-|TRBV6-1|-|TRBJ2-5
CASSVTGLRETQYF
TGTGCCAGCAGTGTCACAGGGTTACGGGAGACCCAGTACTTC
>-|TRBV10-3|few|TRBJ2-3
CAITDNTDTQYF
TGTGCCATTACGGACAACACAGATACGCAGTATTTT
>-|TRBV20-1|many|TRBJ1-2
CSATNPRQGGYTF
TGCAGTGCTACGAATCCTCGACAAGGCGGCTACACCTTC
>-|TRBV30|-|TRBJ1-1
CAWSPLRKGTEAFF
TGTGCCTGGAGCCCGTTGAGGAAGGGGACTGAAGCTTTCTTT
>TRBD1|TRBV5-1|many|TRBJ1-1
CASSSQGTGSNTEAFF
TGCGCCAGCAGCTCCCAAGGGACAGGGTCGAACACTGAAGCTTTCTTT
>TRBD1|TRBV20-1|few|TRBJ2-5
CSAREGSGQGGETQYF
TGCAGTGCTAGAGAGGGATCGGGACAGGGAGGAGAGACCCAGTACTTC
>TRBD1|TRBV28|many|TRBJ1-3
CASNSGTVGNTIYF
TGTGCCAGCAACTCCGGGACAGTCGGAAACACCATATATTTT
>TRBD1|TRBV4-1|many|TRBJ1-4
CASSQDLDRDIEKLFF
TGCGCCAGCAGCCAAGACCTGGACAGGGATATCGAAAAACTGTTTTTT
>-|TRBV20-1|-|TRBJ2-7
CSAQEDTNSYEQYF
TGCAGTGCCCAAGAGGACACGAACTCCTACGAGCAGTACTTC
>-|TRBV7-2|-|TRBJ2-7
CASSLYGERAYEQYF
TGTGCCAGCAGCTTATATGGAGAGCGGGCCTACGAGCAGTACTTC
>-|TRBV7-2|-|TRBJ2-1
CASSPDFGTFAYNEQFF
TGTGCCAGCAGCCCCGACTTCGGGACTTTCGCCTACAATGAGCAGTTCTTC
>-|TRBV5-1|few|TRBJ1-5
CASALGGGQPQHF
TGCGCCAGCGCGCTCGGGGGTGGGCAGCCCCAGCATTTT
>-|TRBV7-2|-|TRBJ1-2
CASKTRGFGGYTF
TGTGCCAGCAAAACCCGGGGGTTCGGTGGCTACACCTTC
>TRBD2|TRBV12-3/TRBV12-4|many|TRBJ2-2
CASSLAGGPHGELFF
TGTGCCAGCAGTTTAGCGGGAGGGCCTCACGGGGAGCTGTTTTTT
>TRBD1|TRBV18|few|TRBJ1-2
CASSPIPGGYGYTF
TGTGCCAGCTCACCAATCCCAGGGGGCTATGGCTACACCTTC
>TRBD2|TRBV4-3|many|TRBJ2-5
CASSRREGGETQYF
TGCGCCAGCAGCCGGAGGGAGGGAGGAGAGACCCAGTACTTC
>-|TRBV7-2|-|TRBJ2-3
CASSSDRATQYF
TGTGCCAGCAGCTCGGACAGAGCTACGCAGTATTTT
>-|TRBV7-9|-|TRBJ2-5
CASSLGGLEQEITQYF
TGTGCCAGCAGCTTGGGGGGACTCGAACAAGAGATAACCCAGTACTTC
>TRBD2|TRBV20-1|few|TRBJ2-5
CSATLTSGVETQYF
TGCAGTGCTACCCTGACTAGCGGGGTGGAGACCCAGTACTTC
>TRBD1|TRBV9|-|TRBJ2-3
CASSVRTGGAEDTQYF
TGTGCCAGCAGCGTCCGGACAGGGGGCGCCGAAGATACGCAGTATTTT
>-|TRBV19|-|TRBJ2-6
CASSIDSPGTVAGANVLTF
TGTGCCAGTAGTATAGATAGCCCGGGAACGGTTGCTGGGGCCAACGTCCTGACTTTC
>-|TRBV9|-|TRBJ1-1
CASSVEWTPNTEAFF
TGTGCCAGCAGCGTAGAGTGGACACCAAACACTGAAGCTTTCTTT
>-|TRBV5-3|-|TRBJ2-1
CASSTGNGIYNEQFF
TGTGCCAGCAGCACAGGGAACGGGATCTACAATGAGCAGTTCTTC
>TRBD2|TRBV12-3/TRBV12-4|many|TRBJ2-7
CASSYTASGGSYEQYF
TGTGCCAGCAGCTACACGGCTAGCGGGGGATCCTACGAGCAGTACTTC
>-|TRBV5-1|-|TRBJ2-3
CASKPLAFTDTQYF
TGCGCCAGCAAGCCCCTCGCCTTCACAGATACGCAGTATTTT
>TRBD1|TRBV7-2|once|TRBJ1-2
CASRLRQGSKNYGYTF
TGTGCCAGCAGACTGAGACAGGGTTCAAAAAACTATGGCTACACCTTC